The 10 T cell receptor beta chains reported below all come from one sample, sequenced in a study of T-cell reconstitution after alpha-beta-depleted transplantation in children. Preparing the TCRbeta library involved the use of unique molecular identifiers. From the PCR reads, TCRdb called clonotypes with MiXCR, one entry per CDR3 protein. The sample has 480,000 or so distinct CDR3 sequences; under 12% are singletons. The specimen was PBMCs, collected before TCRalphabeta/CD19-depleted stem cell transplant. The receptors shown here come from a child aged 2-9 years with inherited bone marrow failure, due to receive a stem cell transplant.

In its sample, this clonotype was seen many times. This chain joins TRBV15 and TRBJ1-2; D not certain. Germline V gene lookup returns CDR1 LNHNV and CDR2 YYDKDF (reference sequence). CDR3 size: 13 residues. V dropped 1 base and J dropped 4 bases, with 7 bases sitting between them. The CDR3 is CATSRAVGYGYTF. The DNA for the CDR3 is TGTGCCACCAGCAGAGCCGTGGGCTATGGCTACACCTTC.

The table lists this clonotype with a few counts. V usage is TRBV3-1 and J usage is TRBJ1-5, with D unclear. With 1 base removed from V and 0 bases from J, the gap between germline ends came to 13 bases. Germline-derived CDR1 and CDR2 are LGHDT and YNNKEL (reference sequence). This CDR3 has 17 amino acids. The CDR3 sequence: CASSQGPVPYSNQPQHF. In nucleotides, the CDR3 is TGTGCCAGCAGCCAAGGCCCTGTGCCATATAGCAATCAGCCCCAGCATTTT.

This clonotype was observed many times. In DNA form, the CDR3 reads TGCGCCAGCAGTGAGTCGGAGGGAGCCTCCTACAATGAGCAGTTCTTC. Translated, it gives CASSESEGASYNEQFF. The rearrangement links TRBV10-1 to TRBJ2-1, with D perhaps matching TRBD2 (6 bases). This CDR3 spans 16 amino acids. V was pared by 0 bases and J by 0 bases, with 9 bases between. Germline-derived CDR1 and CDR2 are WNHNN and SYGVQD (reference sequence).

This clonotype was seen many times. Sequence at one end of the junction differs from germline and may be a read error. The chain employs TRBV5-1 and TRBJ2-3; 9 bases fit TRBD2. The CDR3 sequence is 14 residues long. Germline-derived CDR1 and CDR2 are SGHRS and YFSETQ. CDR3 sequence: CASSSAGGTDTQYF. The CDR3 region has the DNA TGTGCCAGCAGCTCTGCGGGAGGGACAGATACGCAGTATTTT.

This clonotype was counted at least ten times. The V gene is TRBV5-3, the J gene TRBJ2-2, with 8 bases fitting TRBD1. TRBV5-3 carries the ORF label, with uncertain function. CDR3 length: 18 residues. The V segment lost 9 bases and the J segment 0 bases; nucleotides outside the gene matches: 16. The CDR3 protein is CAISLAGRGRANTGELFF. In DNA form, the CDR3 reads TGTGCCATCTCCCTTGCTGGCAGGGGGCGCGCGAACACCGGGGAGCTGTTTTTT.

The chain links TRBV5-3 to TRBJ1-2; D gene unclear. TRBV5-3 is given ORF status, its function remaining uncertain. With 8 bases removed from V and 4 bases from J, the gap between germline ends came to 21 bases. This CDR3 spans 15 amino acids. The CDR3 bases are TGTGCCAGGAGCCCCCCTAAAGGCCTTAGCTATGGCTACACCTTC. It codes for CARSPPKGLSYGYTF.

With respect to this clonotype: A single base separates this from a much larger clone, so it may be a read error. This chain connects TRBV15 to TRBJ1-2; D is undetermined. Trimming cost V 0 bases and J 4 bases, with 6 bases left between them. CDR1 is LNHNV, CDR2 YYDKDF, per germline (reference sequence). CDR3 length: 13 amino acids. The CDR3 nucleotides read TGTGCCACCAGCAGAGAAAGACCCTATGGCTACACCTTC. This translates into CATSRERPYGYTF.

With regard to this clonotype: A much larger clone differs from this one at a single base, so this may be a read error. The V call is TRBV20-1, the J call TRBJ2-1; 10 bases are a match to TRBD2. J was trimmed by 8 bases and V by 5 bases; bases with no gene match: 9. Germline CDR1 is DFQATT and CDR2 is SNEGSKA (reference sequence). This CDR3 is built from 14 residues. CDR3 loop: CSAPLAGDLYEQFF. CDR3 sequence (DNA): TGCAGTGCTCCCCTAGCGGGAGATCTTTATGAGCAGTTCTTC.

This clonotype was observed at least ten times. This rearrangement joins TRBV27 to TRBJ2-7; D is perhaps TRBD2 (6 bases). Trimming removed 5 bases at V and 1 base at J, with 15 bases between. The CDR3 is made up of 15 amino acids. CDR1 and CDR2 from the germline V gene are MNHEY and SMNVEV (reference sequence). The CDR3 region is CASSRRRELSYEQYF. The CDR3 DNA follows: TGTGCCAGCAGTCGGAGACGGGAGCTTTCCTACGAGCAGTACTTC.

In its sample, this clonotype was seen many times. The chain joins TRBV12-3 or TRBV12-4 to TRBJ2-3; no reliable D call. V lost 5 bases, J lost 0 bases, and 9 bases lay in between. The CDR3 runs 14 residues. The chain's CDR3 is CASSTDGSTDTQYF. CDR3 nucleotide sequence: TGTGCCAGCAGTACCGACGGGAGCACAGATACGCAGTATTTT.